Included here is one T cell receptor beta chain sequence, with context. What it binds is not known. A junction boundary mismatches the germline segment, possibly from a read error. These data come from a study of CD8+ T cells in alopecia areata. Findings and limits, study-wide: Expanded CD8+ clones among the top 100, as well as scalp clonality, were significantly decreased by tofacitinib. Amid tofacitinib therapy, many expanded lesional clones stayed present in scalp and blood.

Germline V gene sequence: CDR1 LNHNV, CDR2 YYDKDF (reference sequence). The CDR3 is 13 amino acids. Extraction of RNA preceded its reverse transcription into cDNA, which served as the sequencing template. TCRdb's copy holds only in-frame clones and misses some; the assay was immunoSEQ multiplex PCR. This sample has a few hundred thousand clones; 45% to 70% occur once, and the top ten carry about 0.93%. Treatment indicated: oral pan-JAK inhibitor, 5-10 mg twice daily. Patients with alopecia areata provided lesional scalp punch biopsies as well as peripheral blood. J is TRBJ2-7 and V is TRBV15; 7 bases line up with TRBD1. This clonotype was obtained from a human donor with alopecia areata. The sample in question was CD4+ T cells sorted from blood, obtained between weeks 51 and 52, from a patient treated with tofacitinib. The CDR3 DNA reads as TGTGCCACCAGCAGGGACGCGGACAGGATGATTTCTTTC. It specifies CATSRDADRMISF.